The rows below give T cell receptor beta chains drawn from one sample of a study of molecular identifiers for immune sequencing clone quantification. TCRdb re-analysed the PCR reads in MiXCR, keeping a single row per CDR3 protein. The sample has approximately 500,000 distinct CDR3 sequences, 25% seen once. Sequenced material: naive CD8+ T cells from blood, with Jurkat cell RNA spiked in. The receptor set was obtained from a human donor in good health. Some libraries in this study had Jurkat cell RNA spiked in. CDR3s include the opening cysteine and the closing phenylalanine or tryptophan. D genes are given only for firm matches. The listing skips clone size in some rows; elsewhere it reads once, few, many or a size class.

D	V	J	size	CDR3	DNA
TRBD1	TRBV20-1	TRBJ1-5	few	CSARDSTGANQPQHF	TGCAGTGCTAGAGACTCCACAGGGGCCAATCAGCCCCAGCATTTT
NA	TRBV30	TRBJ2-7	NA	CAWDRDPEQYF	TGTGCCTGGGACCGGGACCCCGAGCAGTACTTC
NA	TRBV20-1	TRBJ2-4	NA	CSASLDREGLAKNIQYF	TGCAGTGCTAGTTTGGACAGAGAGGGACTAGCCAAAAACATTCAGTACTTC
TRBD2	TRBV7-9	TRBJ2-3	many	CASSSHWREWSDTQYF	TGTGCCAGCAGCTCGCATTGGCGGGAGTGGTCAGATACGCAGTATTTT
NA	TRBV6-4	TRBJ2-2	NA	CASSEVPNTGELFF	TGTGCCAGCAGTGAAGTCCCGAACACCGGGGAGCTGTTTTTT
NA	TRBV6-2/TRBV6-3	TRBJ2-5	NA	CASSSMDSPEPPYF	TGTGCCAGCAGTTCCATGGACTCGCCCGAGCCCCCGTACTTC
NA	TRBV19	TRBJ1-4	NA	CAGSGTTNEKLFF	TGTGCCGGTAGTGGTACAACTAATGAAAAACTGTTTTTT
NA	TRBV7-9	TRBJ2-7	few	CASTPEVLGHEQYF	TGTGCCAGCACCCCGGAGGTTCTCGGGCACGAGCAGTACTTC
NA	TRBV6-1	TRBJ1-1	few	CASSEYEVSGTEAFF	TGTGCCAGCAGTGAATATGAGGTGTCCGGCACTGAAGCTTTCTTT
NA	TRBV30	TRBJ2-2	few	CAWSVRGTGELFF	TGTGCCTGGAGTGTACGGGGGACCGGGGAGCTGTTTTTT
NA	TRBV6-6	TRBJ2-2	NA	CASSYEGTAGELFF	TGTGCCAGCAGTTACGAAGGAACGGCCGGGGAGCTGTTTTTT
NA	TRBV6-1	TRBJ2-3	many	CASSEGLLGTDTQYF	TGTGCCAGCAGTGAAGGTTTATTGGGCACAGATACGCAGTATTTT
NA	TRBV20-1	TRBJ2-7	NA	CSARWRSQPYGQYF	TGCAGTGCGAGGTGGAGGAGTCAACCCTACGGGCAGTACTTC
TRBD2	TRBV24-1	TRBJ2-2	NA	CATSDRLAGVHTGELFF	TGTGCCACCAGTGACAGACTAGCGGGAGTGCACACCGGGGAGCTGTTTTTT
NA	TRBV29-1	TRBJ1-2	many	CSVQNPGPGVNYGYTF	TGCAGCGTTCAAAACCCCGGCCCGGGGGTTAACTATGGCTACACCTTC